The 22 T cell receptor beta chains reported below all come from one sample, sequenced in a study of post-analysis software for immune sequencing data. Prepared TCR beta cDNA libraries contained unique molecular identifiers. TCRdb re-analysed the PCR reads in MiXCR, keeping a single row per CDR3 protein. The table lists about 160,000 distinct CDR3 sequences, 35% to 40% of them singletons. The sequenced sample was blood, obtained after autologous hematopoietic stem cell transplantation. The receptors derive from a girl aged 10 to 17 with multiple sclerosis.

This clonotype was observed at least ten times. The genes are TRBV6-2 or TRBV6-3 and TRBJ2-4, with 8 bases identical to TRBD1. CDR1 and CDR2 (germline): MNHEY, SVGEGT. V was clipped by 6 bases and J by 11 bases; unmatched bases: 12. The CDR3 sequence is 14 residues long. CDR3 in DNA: TGTGCCAGCAGCCTAGGACAGGGTCGGTGGGTTCAGTACTTC. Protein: CASSLGQGRWVQYF.

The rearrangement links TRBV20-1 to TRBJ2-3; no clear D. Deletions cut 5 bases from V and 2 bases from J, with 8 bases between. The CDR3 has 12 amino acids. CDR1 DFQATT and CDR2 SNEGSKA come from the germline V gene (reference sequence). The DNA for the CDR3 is TGCAGTGCTCCCTCATCCACAGATACGCAGTATTTT. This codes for CSAPSSTDTQYF.

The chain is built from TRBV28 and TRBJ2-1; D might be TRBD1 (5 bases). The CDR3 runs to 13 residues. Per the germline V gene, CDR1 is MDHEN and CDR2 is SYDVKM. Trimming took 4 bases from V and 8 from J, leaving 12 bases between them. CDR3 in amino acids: CASSSGRIDEQFF. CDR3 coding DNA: TGTGCCAGCAGTTCAGGGCGTATCGATGAGCAGTTCTTC.

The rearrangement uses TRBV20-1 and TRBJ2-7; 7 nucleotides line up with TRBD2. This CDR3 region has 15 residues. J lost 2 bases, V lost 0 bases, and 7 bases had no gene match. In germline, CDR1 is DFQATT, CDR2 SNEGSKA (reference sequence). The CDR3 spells CSARDLGLGTYEQYF. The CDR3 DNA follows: TGCAGTGCTAGAGATCTCGGACTAGGAACCTACGAGCAGTACTTC.

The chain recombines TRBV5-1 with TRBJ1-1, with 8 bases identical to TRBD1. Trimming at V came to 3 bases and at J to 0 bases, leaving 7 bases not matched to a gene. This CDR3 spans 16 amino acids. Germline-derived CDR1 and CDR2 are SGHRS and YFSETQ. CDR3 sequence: CASSSDREVLNTEAFF. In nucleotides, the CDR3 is TGCGCCAGCAGCTCGGACAGGGAAGTTCTGAACACTGAAGCTTTCTTT.

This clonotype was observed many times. The CDR3, as DNA: TGTGCCAGCAGCTTAGCGGGAGCCCCCCCAGATACGCAGTATTTT. As protein: CASSLAGAPPDTQYF. J is TRBJ2-3 and V is TRBV7-2; possibly TRBD2 for D (5 bases). Trimming stripped 0 bases from V and 4 bases from J, with 11 bases between. Looked up from germline, CDR1 is SGHTA and CDR2 is FQGNSA. This CDR3 is built from 15 residues. Full variable domain (missing parts from reference TRBV7-2 and TRBJ2-3): GAGVSQSPSNKVTEKGKDVELRCDPISGHTALYWYRQSLGQGLEFLIYFQGNSAPDKSGLPSDRFSAERTGGSVSTLTIQRTQQEDSAVYLCASSLAGAPPDTQYFGPGTRLTVL.

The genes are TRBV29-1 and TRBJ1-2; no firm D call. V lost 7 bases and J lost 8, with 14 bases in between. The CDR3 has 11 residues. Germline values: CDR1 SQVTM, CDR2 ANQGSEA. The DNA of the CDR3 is TGCAGCGCGCTCAGCCCTAAAGGCTACACCTTC. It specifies CSALSPKGYTF.

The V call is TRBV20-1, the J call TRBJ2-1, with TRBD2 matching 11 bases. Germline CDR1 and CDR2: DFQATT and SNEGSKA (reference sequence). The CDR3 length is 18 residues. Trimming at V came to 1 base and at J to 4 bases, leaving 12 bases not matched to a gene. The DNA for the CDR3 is TGCAGTGCTAGAGGACTAGCGGGGAGATCCCCTCAATACAATGAGCAGTTCTTC. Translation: CSARGLAGRSPQYNEQFF.

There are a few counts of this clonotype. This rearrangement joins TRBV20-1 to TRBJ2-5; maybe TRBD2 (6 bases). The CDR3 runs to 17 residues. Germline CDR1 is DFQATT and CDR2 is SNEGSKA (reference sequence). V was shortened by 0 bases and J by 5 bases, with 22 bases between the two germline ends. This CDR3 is CSARDLPSFLGGETQYF. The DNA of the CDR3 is TGCAGTGCTAGAGATTTGCCCTCCTTCCTTGGGGGGGAGACCCAGTACTTC.

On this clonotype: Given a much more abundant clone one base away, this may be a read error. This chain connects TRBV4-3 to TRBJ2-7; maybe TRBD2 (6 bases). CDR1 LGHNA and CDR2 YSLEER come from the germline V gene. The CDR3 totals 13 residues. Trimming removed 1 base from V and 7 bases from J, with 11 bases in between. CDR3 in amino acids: CASSQGLVNEQYF. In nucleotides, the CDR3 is TGCGCCAGCAGCCAAGGACTAGTCAATGAGCAGTACTTC.

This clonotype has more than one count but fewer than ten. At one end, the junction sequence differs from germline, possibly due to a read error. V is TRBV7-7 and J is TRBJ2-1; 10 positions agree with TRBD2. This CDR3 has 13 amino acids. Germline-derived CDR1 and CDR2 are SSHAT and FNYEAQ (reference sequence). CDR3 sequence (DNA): TGTGCTAGCAGCCCAAGCGGGGGGGATGAGCAGTTCTTC. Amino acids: CASSPSGGDEQFF.

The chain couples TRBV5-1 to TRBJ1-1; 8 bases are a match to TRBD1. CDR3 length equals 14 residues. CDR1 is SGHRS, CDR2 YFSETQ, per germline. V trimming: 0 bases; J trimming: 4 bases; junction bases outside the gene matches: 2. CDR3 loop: CASSLEQGVTEAFF. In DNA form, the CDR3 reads TGCGCCAGCAGCTTGGAACAGGGGGTCACTGAAGCTTTCTTT.

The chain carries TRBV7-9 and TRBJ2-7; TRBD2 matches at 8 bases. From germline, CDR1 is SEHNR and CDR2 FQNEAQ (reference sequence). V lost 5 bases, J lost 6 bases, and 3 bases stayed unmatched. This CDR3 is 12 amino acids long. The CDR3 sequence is CASSREGVEQYF. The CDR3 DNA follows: TGTGCCAGCAGCCGGGAGGGGGTCGAGCAGTACTTC.

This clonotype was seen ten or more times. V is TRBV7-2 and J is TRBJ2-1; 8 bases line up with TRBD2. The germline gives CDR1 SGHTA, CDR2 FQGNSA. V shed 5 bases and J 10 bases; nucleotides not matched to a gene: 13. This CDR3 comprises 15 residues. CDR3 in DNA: TGTGCCAGCAGCCCAACTAGCGGTACTTTGGGGGAGCAGTTCTTC. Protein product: CASSPTSGTLGEQFF.

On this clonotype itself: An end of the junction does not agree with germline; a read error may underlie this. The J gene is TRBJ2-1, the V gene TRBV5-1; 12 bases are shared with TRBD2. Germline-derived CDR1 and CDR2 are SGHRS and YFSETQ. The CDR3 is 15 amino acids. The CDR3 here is CASSDGTSGYNGQFF. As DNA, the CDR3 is TGCGCCAGCAGCGATGGGACTAGCGGGTACAATGGGCAGTTCTTC.

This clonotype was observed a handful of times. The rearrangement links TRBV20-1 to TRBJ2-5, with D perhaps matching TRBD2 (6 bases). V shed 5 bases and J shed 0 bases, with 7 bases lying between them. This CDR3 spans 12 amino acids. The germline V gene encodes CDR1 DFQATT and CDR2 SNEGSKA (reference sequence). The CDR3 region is CSARDYQETQYF. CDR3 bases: TGCAGTGCTCGGGACTACCAAGAGACCCAGTACTTC.

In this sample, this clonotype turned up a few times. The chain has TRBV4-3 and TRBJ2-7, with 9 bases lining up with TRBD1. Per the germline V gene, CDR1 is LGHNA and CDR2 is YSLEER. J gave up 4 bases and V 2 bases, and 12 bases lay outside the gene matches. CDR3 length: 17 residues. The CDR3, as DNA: TGCGCCAGCAGCCAATACCTGTCGGGACAGGGAACATACGAGCAGTACTTC. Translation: CASSQYLSGQGTYEQYF.

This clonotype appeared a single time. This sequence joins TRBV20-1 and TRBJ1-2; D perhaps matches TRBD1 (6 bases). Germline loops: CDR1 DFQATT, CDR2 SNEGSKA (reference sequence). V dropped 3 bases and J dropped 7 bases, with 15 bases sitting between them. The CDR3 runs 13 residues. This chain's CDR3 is CSASPQGWGGYTF. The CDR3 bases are TGCAGTGCTAGTCCACAGGGATGGGGTGGCTACACCTTC.

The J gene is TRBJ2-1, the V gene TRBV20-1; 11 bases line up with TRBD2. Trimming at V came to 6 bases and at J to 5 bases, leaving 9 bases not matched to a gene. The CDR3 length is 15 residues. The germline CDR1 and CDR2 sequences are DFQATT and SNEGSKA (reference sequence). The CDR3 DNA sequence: TGCAGTGCCAACCCGCTACTAGCGGGAGACAATGAGCAGTTCTTC. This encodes CSANPLLAGDNEQFF.

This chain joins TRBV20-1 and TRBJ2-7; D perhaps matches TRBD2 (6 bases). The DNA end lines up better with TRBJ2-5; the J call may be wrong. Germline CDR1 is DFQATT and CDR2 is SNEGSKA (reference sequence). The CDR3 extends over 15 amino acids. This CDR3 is CSASDRGTYRETQYF. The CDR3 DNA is TGCAGTGCAAGCGACCGTGGGACTTATAGAGAGACCCAGTACTTC.

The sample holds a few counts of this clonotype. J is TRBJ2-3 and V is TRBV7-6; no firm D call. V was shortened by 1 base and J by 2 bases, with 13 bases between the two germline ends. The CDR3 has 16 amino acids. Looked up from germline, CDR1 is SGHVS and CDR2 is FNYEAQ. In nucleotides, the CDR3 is TGTGCCAGCAGCTTAGTGGGCTACGTGGCCACAGATACGCAGTATTTT. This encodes CASSLVGYVATDTQYF.

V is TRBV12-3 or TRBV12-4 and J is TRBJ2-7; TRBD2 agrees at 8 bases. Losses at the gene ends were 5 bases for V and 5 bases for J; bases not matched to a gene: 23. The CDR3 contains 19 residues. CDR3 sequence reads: CASSPRGSGIFHPNHEQYF. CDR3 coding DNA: TGTGCCAGCAGTCCGCGGGGTAGCGGGATCTTCCACCCCAACCACGAGCAGTACTTC.